Below, 21 T cell receptor beta chains from the same sample are listed, as sequenced in a study of cytotoxic CD8 clonotypes in ibrutinib-treated CLL. The repertoire was sequenced with immunoSEQ multiplex PCR; TCRdb's copy has only in-frame clones and lacks some. The data contain about 330,000 clones, over 60% of them singletons. The input for sequencing was PBMCs, taken after 36 months of ibrutinib treatment. The receptors shown here come from a human donor with chronic lymphocytic leukemia.

The gene calls are TRBV4-2 and TRBJ1-2, with D possibly TRBD1 on 6 matching bases. Looked up from germline, CDR1 is LGHNA and CDR2 is YNFKEQ. CDR3 length equals 19 residues. V was clipped by 3 bases and J by 0 bases, with 23 bases between them. This CDR3 is CASSHPTMGRGTPNYGYTF. As DNA, the CDR3 is TGTGCCAGCAGCCATCCTACAATGGGACGCGGGACACCTAACTATGGCTACACCTTC.

This chain connects TRBV6-5 to TRBJ2-7; TRBD2 agrees at 8 bases. J gave up 3 bases and V 0 bases, and 4 bases lay outside the gene matches. From germline, CDR1 is MNHEY and CDR2 SVGAGI. CDR3 length: 15 amino acids. CDR3 coding DNA: TGTGCCAGCAGTTACTCGAATCTAGCGGGCTACGAGCAGTACTTC. This codes for CASSYSNLAGYEQYF.

The gene calls are TRBV19 and TRBJ2-4, with 9 bases aligning to TRBD2. The V gene's germline CDR1 is LNHDA and CDR2 SQIVND (reference sequence). V gave up 1 base and J gave up 0 bases; unmatched junction bases: 4. The CDR3 length is 17 residues. The CDR3 DNA sequence: TGTGCCAGTAGTATAGGGGCACTAGCGGGAGCCAAAAACATTCAGTACTTC. Encoded protein: CASSIGALAGAKNIQYF.

In this sample, this clone turned up once. The chain employs TRBV6-6 and TRBJ2-1; D is uncertain. Looked up from germline, CDR1 is MNHNY and CDR2 is SVGAGI (reference sequence). The CDR3 contains 12 residues. V was trimmed by 6 bases and J by 9 bases, leaving 12 bases between them. CDR3 bases: TGTGCCAGCAGGGCCACAGTCGGTGAGCAGTTCTTC. This encodes CASRATVGEQFF.

The J gene is TRBJ1-1, the V gene TRBV6-5; D perhaps matches TRBD1 (6 bases). The V and J ends lost 4 bases and 1 base respectively, with 10 bases between them. Germline V gives CDR1 MNHEY, CDR2 SVGAGI. The CDR3 contains 14 residues. Written as DNA, the CDR3 is TGTGCCAGCAGTTTTAGACAGGCGAACACTGAAGCTTTCTTT. It is translated as CASSFRQANTEAFF.

A single count supports this clone. The chain recombines TRBV5-1 with TRBJ2-5; D is unclear. CDR1 is SGHRS and CDR2 is YFSETQ in the germline V gene. V was shortened by 0 bases and J by 0 bases, with 6 bases between the two germline ends. This CDR3 is 14 amino acids long. The CDR3 sequence: CASSLVTHQETQYF. The CDR3 nucleotides read TGCGCCAGCAGCTTGGTGACACACCAAGAGACCCAGTACTTC.

This chain uses TRBV5-1 with TRBJ2-5, with 7 bases that match TRBD1. Germline trimming cut 0 bases from V and 3 bases from J; bases unmatched to any gene: 2. Germline loops: CDR1 SGHRS, CDR2 YFSETQ. The length of the CDR3 is 14 residues. This CDR3 is CASSLGGQKETQYF. The CDR3 bases are TGCGCCAGCAGCTTGGGGGGACAGAAAGAGACCCAGTACTTC.

The chain joins TRBV11-3 to TRBJ2-3; D remains unclear. The length of the CDR3 is 15 residues. The V gene lost 0 bases and the J gene lost 8 bases, with 15 bases spanning the gap. Germline V gene lookup returns CDR1 SGHNT and CDR2 YENEEA. Written as DNA, the CDR3 is TGTGCCAGCAGCTTAGACCTACCACCCGGGTGTACGCAGTATTTT. Protein: CASSLDLPPGCTQYF.

The V and J genes are TRBV29-1 and TRBJ1-2; maybe TRBD1 (6 bases). The CDR3 loop spans 13 amino acids. V was pared by 4 bases and J by 5 bases, with 14 bases between. Germline lookup yields CDR1 SQVTM and CDR2 ANQGSEA. CDR3 residues: CSVGQALTYGYTF. DNA for the CDR3: TGCAGCGTTGGACAGGCTTTAACTTATGGCTACACCTTC.

This clone was observed once. The rearrangement links TRBV27 to TRBJ1-3; 10 nucleotides align to TRBD1. This CDR3 region has 20 residues. Germline assignment: CDR1 MNHEY and CDR2 SMNVEV (reference sequence). Trimming cost V 1 base and J 0 bases; bases outside gene matches: 12. In DNA, the CDR3 is TGTGCCAGCAGTTTATGGGGAGACAGGGGGCCGTGGGGCTCTGGAAACACCATATATTTT. This gives the protein CASSLWGDRGPWGSGNTIYF.

The V call is TRBV18, the J call TRBJ2-3; 8 bases fit TRBD2. The CDR3 runs to 15 residues. CDR1 and CDR2 from the germline V gene are KGHSH and LQKENI. Germline trimming cut 4 bases from V and 3 bases from J; bases unmatched to any gene: 6. The CDR3 loop reads CASSLPGGRTDTQYF. CDR3 nucleotides: TGTGCCAGCTCACTCCCGGGGGGGCGGACAGATACGCAGTATTTT.

The chain joins TRBV7-2 to TRBJ2-7, with D unclear. The CDR3 totals 16 residues. V lost 5 bases to trimming and J lost 0 bases, with 17 bases between them. Germline lookup yields CDR1 SGHTA and CDR2 FQGNSA. CDR3 sequence reads: CASSTNRASTSYEQYF. CDR3 sequence (DNA): TGTGCCAGCAGCACGAACCGGGCTTCAACCTCCTACGAGCAGTACTTC.

The chain has TRBV9 and TRBJ2-7; TRBD1 matches 12 bases. The CDR3 length is 17 residues. V was clipped by 4 bases and J by 2 bases; unmatched bases: 10. Germline CDR1 and CDR2: SGDLS and YYNGEE. The CDR3 sequence is CASSPRPGDRGPYEQYF. In nucleotides, the CDR3 is TGTGCCAGCAGCCCTCGCCCAGGGGACAGGGGGCCCTACGAGCAGTACTTC. The variable domain in full, with the rest retrieved from reference TRBV9 and TRBJ2-7, is DSGVTQTPKHLITATGQRVTLRCSPRSGDLSVYWYQQSLDQGLQFLIQYYNGEERAKGNILERFSAQQFPDLHSELNLSSLELGDSALYFCASSPRPGDRGPYEQYFGPGTRLTVT.

The chain recombines TRBV9 with TRBJ1-3; 9 bases align to TRBD1. This CDR3 contains 17 residues. CDR1 is SGDLS and CDR2 is YYNGEE in the germline V gene. V trimming: 3 bases; J trimming: 2 bases; junction bases outside the gene matches: 9. CDR3 in amino acids: CASSALQGATAGNTIYF. CDR3 DNA sequence: TGTGCCAGCAGCGCCTTACAGGGGGCTACGGCTGGAAACACCATATATTTT.

The V and J genes are TRBV13 and TRBJ1-1, with 7 bases lining up with TRBD1. The junction had 5 bases not matched to a gene; V was cut back by 0 bases and J by 1 base. Germline V gene data show CDR1 as PRHDT and CDR2 as FYEKMQ (reference sequence). CDR3 length: 16 amino acids. CDR3 coding DNA: TGTGCCAGCAGCTTAGGCGGTCAGGGGGGGAACACTGAAGCTTTCTTT. Translated: CASSLGGQGGNTEAFF.

This chain connects TRBV19 to TRBJ2-7; 7 bases line up with TRBD1. The CDR3 length is 15 residues. Germline V gene data show CDR1 as LNHDA and CDR2 as SQIVND (reference sequence). After removal of 6 bases from V and 6 bases from J, the junction contained 14 bases not matched to a gene. The CDR3 loop is CASSTHRGARGEQYF. The CDR3 DNA sequence: TGTGCCAGTAGCACACACAGGGGCGCGAGGGGCGAGCAGTACTTC.

The chain combines TRBV4-1 with TRBJ1-1; unclear D gene. CDR1 MGHRA and CDR2 YSYEKL come from the germline V gene. The germline V and J ends were trimmed by 3 bases and 0 bases, with 20 bases remaining between them. The CDR3 extends over 18 amino acids. DNA of the CDR3: TGCGCCAGCAGCCAGCTAGCTGACCCCTTTTGGATGAACACTGAAGCTTTCTTT. This sequence encodes CASSQLADPFWMNTEAFF.

The chain uses TRBV7-9 and TRBJ2-3; 7 bases fit TRBD1. The V and J ends lost 5 bases and 0 bases, in that order; junction bases with no gene match: 11. Germline V gene lookup returns CDR1 SEHNR and CDR2 FQNEAQ (reference sequence). The CDR3 has 17 residues. For the CDR3, the DNA is TGTGCCAGCAGCACCCGGGACAGCCTTCCTAGCACAGATACGCAGTATTTT. Translation gives CASSTRDSLPSTDTQYF.

The CDR3 reads CATTRGGLAFF. Here the CDR3 DNA reads TGTGCCACAACCCGAGGGGGCCTCGCTTTCTTT. The gene calls are TRBV2 and TRBJ1-1; 7 nucleotides align to TRBD1. V dropped 10 bases and J dropped 11; count of bases not matched to a gene: 10. Per the germline V gene, CDR1 is SNHLY and CDR2 is FYNNEI. The CDR3 extends over 11 amino acids.

The V call is TRBV28, the J call TRBJ2-1, with D unresolved. This CDR3 contains 11 residues. Germline V gene lookup returns CDR1 MDHEN and CDR2 SYDVKM. V was pared by 8 bases and J by 7 bases, with 9 bases between. The CDR3 is CASGVRNEQFF. In DNA, the CDR3 is TGTGCCAGCGGGGTTAGAAATGAGCAGTTCTTC.

The V and J genes are TRBV29-1 and TRBJ1-4; D uncertain. This CDR3 spans 13 amino acids. V shed 7 bases and J shed 8 bases, with 17 bases lying between them. The germline V gene has CDR1 SQVTM and CDR2 ANQGSEA. The DNA of the CDR3 is TGCAGCGCCCCACTTTCGCCCGGAGAAAAACTGTTTTTT. Translating it yields CSAPLSPGEKLFF. Full variable domain (rest looked up from reference TRBV29-1 and TRBJ1-4): SAVISQKPSRDICQRGTSLTIQCQVDSQVTMMFWYRQQPGQSLTLIATANQGSEATYESGFVIDKFPISRPNLTFSTLTVSNMSPEDSSIYLCSAPLSPGEKLFFGSGTQLSVL.